The subject of this entry is one T cell receptor beta chain. Its antigen is not known. The sample comes from a study of T cell clusters in autoimmune cytopenias. Study-level information: The median distinct TRB clonotype count was approximately 2,500 per sample, from a median about 54,000 reads. Regarding the study as a whole: TRB repertoire shifts in secondary cytopenia and chronic lymphocytic leukemia mostly reflected lymphoma, not autoimmunity. The cluster-lack signature was not seen for secondary cytopenia versus chronic lymphocytic leukemia.

Germline values: CDR1 LNHDA, CDR2 SQIVND (reference sequence). The length of the CDR3 is 16 residues. TRB was amplified by touch-down multiplex PCR, primer pools A and B combined. Each CDR3 protein gets one entry in TCRdb, which reprocessed the multiplex PCR reads and gives no DNA. The sample has some 6,000 distinct CDR3 sequences, and its top ten clones hold under 20%. Each sample's input was roughly 270 ng genomic DNA, some 40,000 genome equivalents. The sample consisted of peripheral blood. This TCR was recovered from a human donor with an autoimmune cytopenia or autoimmune hepatitis (not recorded which). V and J are TRBV19 and TRBJ2-1; TCRdb returns TRBD2, unconfirmable since there is no DNA. The CDR3: CASSIGAGSFYNEQFF.